The source of this TCR beta chain is a study of T-cell memory formation after mild COVID-19. General study results and limits: For contracting clones, CD4+ ones sat mainly in CM and EM, CD8+ in EMRA. Clones that contracted from day 15 to 85 had balanced CD4/CD8; later expanders were CD4+ biased.

This clonotype was counted a few times. The antigen is undetermined. The CDR3 runs to 14 residues. The germline gives CDR1 DFQATT, CDR2 SNEGSKA (reference sequence). V dropped 5 bases and J dropped 0 bases, with 11 bases sitting between them. MiXCR, run by TCRdb on the 5' RACE reads, gives a single entry per CDR3 protein. The profile shows around 180,000 distinct CDR3 sequences, under 20% of them singletons. This TCR derives from a man aged 18 to 29 who had mild COVID-19 (a few samples of this study predate the infection). Cell type and time point are not known. The V gene is TRBV20-1, the J gene TRBJ1-3; D uncertain. Sequencing was done on a sample of PBMCs or a T cell subset sorted from them (not recorded which). CDR3 bases: TGCAGTGCTCCGACACCCGGCTCTGGAAACACCATATATTTT. The encoded protein is CSAPTPGSGNTIYF.